These 31 T cell receptor beta chains share one sample of origin, sequenced in a study of T cell responses to AZD1222 COVID-19 vaccine. Only in-frame clones appear in the TCRdb table, and some are missing; sequencing was by immunoSEQ multiplex PCR. The data hold about 120,000 clones, with 80% to 90% observed a single time. Material: peripheral blood, obtained on day 0 of AZD1222 vaccination. The receptors shown here come from an adult in good health.

The sample holds one count of this clone. The J gene is TRBJ1-1, the V gene TRBV7-9, with D unresolved. The CDR3 is 14 residues long. Per the germline V gene, CDR1 is SEHNR and CDR2 is FQNEAQ (reference sequence). Trimming shortened V by 1 base and J by 3 bases, and 9 bases separated the two germline ends. The DNA of the CDR3 is TGTGCCAGCAGCTTAGATCCGGCGGACACTGAAGCTTTCTTT. As protein: CASSLDPADTEAFF.

To note about this clone: Other DNA variants within this sample encode the same CDR3. The chain employs TRBV3-1 (or the pseudogene TRBV3-2) and TRBJ1-5, with D uncertain. The CDR3 contains 12 residues. Per germline, CDR1 LGHDT and CDR2 YNNKEL (reference sequence). The V and J ends lost 1 base and 5 bases respectively, with 3 bases between them. The CDR3: CASSQADQPQHF. CDR3 in DNA: TGTGCCAGCAGCCAAGCTGATCAGCCCCAGCATTTT.

On this clone itself: The sample has other DNA sequences that encode this CDR3 too. V is TRBV20-1 and J is TRBJ2-1; D is ambiguous. The CDR3 has 11 residues. Germline V CDR1 and CDR2: DFQATT, SNEGSKA (reference sequence). Trimming cost V 6 bases and J 4 bases, with 7 bases left between them. CDR3 protein: CSARLYNEQFF. The CDR3 DNA is TGCAGTGCCAGACTGTACAATGAGCAGTTCTTC.

This rearrangement joins TRBV5-4 to TRBJ2-5; perhaps TRBD2 as D (6 bases). This CDR3 is 14 amino acids long. V was shortened by 4 bases and J by 5 bases, with 15 bases between the two germline ends. Germline CDR1 and CDR2: SGHNT and YYREEE (reference sequence). The CDR3 loop is CASSQDYRLETQYF. CDR3 coding DNA: TGTGCCAGCAGCCAGGACTACCGCTTGGAGACCCAGTACTTC.

The chain carries TRBV5-1 and TRBJ2-1; no clear D. This CDR3 is 14 amino acids long. Germline CDR1 reads SGHRS; CDR2 reads YFSETQ. Trimming removed 0 bases from V and 4 bases from J, with 8 bases in between. As DNA, the CDR3 is TGCGCCAGCAGCTTGGGGCAGGCTTACAATGAGCAGTTCTTC. It translates to CASSLGQAYNEQFF.

The J gene is TRBJ1-1, the V gene TRBV5-4; D remains unclear. V lost 5 bases, J lost 4 bases, and 12 bases lay in between. This CDR3 has 13 amino acids. Germline V gene sequence: CDR1 SGHNT, CDR2 YYREEE (reference sequence). This chain's CDR3 is CASSPDPRTEAFF. CDR3 sequence (DNA): TGTGCCAGCAGTCCCGACCCTCGCACTGAAGCTTTCTTT.

The rearrangement joins TRBV10-3 to TRBJ1-5, with TRBD1 matching over 9 bases. The CDR3 length is 17 residues. Unmatched junction bases numbered 12, after V lost 9 bases and J lost 0 bases. CDR1 is ENHRY and CDR2 is SYGVKD in the germline V gene. CDR3 amino acids: CAIGTGQPPNSNQPQHF. In DNA form, the CDR3 reads TGTGCCATTGGGACAGGGCAGCCTCCTAATAGCAATCAGCCCCAGCATTTT.

The sample holds one count of this clone. The V gene is TRBV20-1, the J gene TRBJ2-1; possible D gene TRBD2, 6 bases. The V gene's germline CDR1 is DFQATT and CDR2 SNEGSKA (reference sequence). The CDR3 runs to 17 residues. Trimming took off 3 bases at V and 0 bases at J, with 18 bases between the two ends. This chain's CDR3 is CSASFAFPRGSYNEQFF. In nucleotides, the CDR3 is TGCAGTGCTAGTTTCGCCTTTCCGCGGGGCTCCTACAATGAGCAGTTCTTC.

This clone is a singleton in its sample. The V call is TRBV6-1, the J call TRBJ2-1, with 7 bases fitting TRBD2. Germline V lookup: CDR1 MNHNS, CDR2 SASEGT. V was clipped by 2 bases and J by 7 bases; unmatched bases: 14. This CDR3 contains 17 residues. In nucleotides, the CDR3 is TGTGCCAGCAGTGAATTTGGGTCTAGCGGCCTGGTGAATGAGCAGTTCTTC. The encoded protein is CASSEFGSSGLVNEQFF.

This chain links TRBV9 with TRBJ2-1; D perhaps matches TRBD2 (5 bases). Germline V gene lookup returns CDR1 SGDLS and CDR2 YYNGEE. V was trimmed by 4 bases and J by 4 bases, leaving 18 bases between them. The CDR3 has 16 residues. The CDR3 nucleotides are TGTGCCAGCAGCCCCCACCGGGCGGGCCTTTACAATGAGCAGTTCTTC. Translating gives CASSPHRAGLYNEQFF.

The gene calls are TRBV7-9 and TRBJ1-5; D remains unclear. The length of the CDR3 is 13 residues. Trimming cost V 4 bases and J 6 bases, with 10 bases left between them. CDR1 SEHNR and CDR2 FQNEAQ come from the germline V gene (reference sequence). This CDR3 is CASSYTLGQPQHF. CDR3 coding DNA: TGTGCCAGCAGCTACACACTGGGTCAGCCCCAGCATTTT.

The rearrangement links TRBV5-6 to TRBJ2-7; no firm D call. With 2 bases removed from V and 0 bases from J, the gap between germline ends came to 6 bases. The CDR3 has 13 amino acids. Germline V CDR1 and CDR2: SGHDT, YYEEEE. The CDR3: CASSFVNSYEQYF. CDR3 nucleotide sequence: TGTGCCAGCAGCTTTGTCAACTCCTACGAGCAGTACTTC.

The genes are TRBV30 and TRBJ1-2; TRBD1 matches 7 bases. The V segment lost 6 bases and the J segment 2 bases; nucleotides outside the gene matches: 12. Germline values: CDR1 GTSNPN, CDR2 SVGIG (reference sequence). This CDR3 has 15 amino acids. CDR3: CACLIDREGNYGYTF. In DNA form, the CDR3 reads TGTGCCTGCCTTATCGACAGGGAAGGGAACTATGGCTACACCTTC.

This clone was seen only a few times. V usage is TRBV5-1 and J usage is TRBJ2-1; 9 bases line up with TRBD1. V lost 4 bases and J lost 5; bases outside the gene matches: 10. The CDR3 runs to 16 residues. Germline values: CDR1 SGHRS, CDR2 YFSETQ. This CDR3 reads CASSPLGGTGHNEQFF. CDR3 coding DNA: TGCGCCAGCAGCCCCCTTGGTGGGACAGGGCACAATGAGCAGTTCTTC.

This clone was detected a few times. The chain uses TRBV7-9 and TRBJ2-5, with 8 bases matching TRBD2. Per germline, CDR1 SEHNR and CDR2 FQNEAQ (reference sequence). V dropped 5 bases and J dropped 4; count of bases not matched to a gene: 3. The CDR3 spans 13 residues. The CDR3 reads CASSPAGAETQYF. CDR3 DNA: TGTGCCAGCAGCCCAGCGGGGGCAGAGACCCAGTACTTC.

There are a few counts of this clone. The CDR3 reads CASSEGNSIEKLFF. CDR3 in DNA: TGTGCCAGCTCAGAGGGGAACAGCATTGAAAAACTGTTTTTT. The chain joins TRBV18 to TRBJ1-4; tentative D call: TRBD1 (5 bases). V was pared by 5 bases and J by 7 bases, with 14 bases between. The CDR3 covers 14 residues. CDR1 is KGHSH, CDR2 LQKENI, per germline.

V is TRBV6-6 and J is TRBJ1-2; TRBD1 matches at 9 bases. Trimming removed 5 bases from V and 1 base from J; junction bases left unmatched: 14. Germline CDR1 is MNHNY and CDR2 is SVGAGI (reference sequence). This CDR3 contains 18 residues. The DNA of the CDR3 is TGTGCCAGCAGTCGTACCGCGGGACAGGGAGGGAGTAACTATGGCTACACCTTC. Residues: CASSRTAGQGGSNYGYTF.

The genes are TRBV7-9 and TRBJ1-3; 7 positions match TRBD1. V lost 5 bases, J lost 6 bases, and 7 bases stayed unmatched. The CDR3 runs to 14 residues. Germline CDR1 SEHNR, CDR2 FQNEAQ (reference sequence). This CDR3 is CASSPTGQANTIYF. CDR3 nucleotide sequence: TGTGCCAGCAGCCCCACAGGACAGGCAAACACCATATATTTT.

This clone appeared a single time. The chain combines TRBV27 with TRBJ1-4; the D gene is possibly TRBD1 (5 bases). This CDR3 comprises 14 residues. Germline V gene lookup returns CDR1 MNHEY and CDR2 SMNVEV (reference sequence). Trimming took off 9 bases at V and 2 bases at J, with 13 bases between the two ends. The CDR3 coding sequence is TGTGCCAGGTTCTCCCGGGGGACTAATGAAAAACTGTTTTTT. The encoded protein is CARFSRGTNEKLFF.

This chain joins TRBV19 and TRBJ1-4; no clear D gene. CDR1 is LNHDA and CDR2 is SQIVND in the germline V gene (reference sequence). The CDR3 runs to 17 residues. V shed 0 bases and J shed 6 bases, with 17 bases lying between them. The CDR3 DNA follows: TGTGCCAGTAGTATAGATCTAGGCGGCGGACGGCATGAAAAACTGTTTTTT. It encodes CASSIDLGGGRHEKLFF.

The V call is TRBV3-1 (or the pseudogene TRBV3-2), the J call TRBJ2-3; TRBD2 matches at 13 bases. V trimming: 3 bases; J trimming: 0 bases; junction bases outside the gene matches: 3. The germline V gene encodes CDR1 LGHDT and CDR2 YNNKEL (reference sequence). This CDR3 contains 17 residues. This CDR3 reads CASSQGLAGTSTDTQYF. Written as DNA, the CDR3 is TGTGCCAGCAGCCAGGGACTAGCGGGGACTAGCACAGATACGCAGTATTTT.

The rearrangement links TRBV7-9 to TRBJ2-7; unclear D gene. The CDR3 runs to 12 residues. Germline V gene lookup returns CDR1 SEHNR and CDR2 FQNEAQ (reference sequence). With 1 base removed from V and 5 bases from J, the gap between germline ends came to 6 bases. In DNA, the CDR3 is TGTGCCAGCAGCTTAGGGGCCAACGAGCAGTACTTC. It specifies CASSLGANEQYF.

The chain joins TRBV5-4 to TRBJ2-3; 12 bases agree with TRBD2. CDR1 is SGHNT, CDR2 YYREEE, per germline (reference sequence). The CDR3 length is 19 residues. The V and J ends lost 5 bases and 1 base, in that order; junction bases with no gene match: 14. The CDR3 reads CASSLGLAGPQARTDTQYF. The DNA of the CDR3 is TGTGCCAGCAGTCTAGGACTAGCGGGACCCCAGGCACGCACAGATACGCAGTATTTT.

The V and J genes are TRBV5-6 and TRBJ1-1, with D perhaps TRBD1 (6 bases). CDR1 SGHDT and CDR2 YYEEEE come from the germline V gene. The CDR3 covers 15 residues. Trimming stripped 3 bases from V and 11 bases from J, with 23 bases between. This CDR3 is CASSSGEQRNGRAFF. The CDR3 DNA is TGTGCCAGCAGCTCAGGGGAACAGAGGAACGGTCGGGCTTTCTTT.

The gene calls are TRBV5-5 and TRBJ1-1; D uncertain. CDR1 is SGHKS, CDR2 YYEKEE, per germline (reference sequence). The CDR3 contains 13 residues. V was clipped by 2 bases and J by 2 bases, with 7 bases between them. The CDR3 DNA reads as TGTGCCAGCAGCTTCTTACCCAACACTGAAGCTTTCTTT. It encodes CASSFLPNTEAFF.

The gene calls are TRBV6-2 or TRBV6-3 and TRBJ2-1, with D uncertain. The CDR3 spans 14 residues. The germline V gene has CDR1 MNHEY and CDR2 SVGEGT. Trimming removed 4 bases from V and 2 bases from J, with 9 bases in between. CDR3 coding DNA: TGTGCCAGCAGTTTAACTGGAGCCTACAATGAGCAGTTCTTC. Amino acids: CASSLTGAYNEQFF.

The rearrangement links TRBV5-1 to TRBJ1-2; 7 nucleotides align to TRBD1. Germline V gene data show CDR1 as SGHRS and CDR2 as YFSETQ. V was pared by 4 bases and J by 1 base, with 10 bases of the junction left unmatched. The CDR3 runs to 16 residues. CDR3 sequence: CASSPEPQGVNYGYTF. CDR3 DNA sequence: TGCGCCAGCAGCCCAGAGCCCCAGGGGGTTAACTATGGCTACACCTTC.

The chain carries TRBV7-8 and TRBJ2-1; TRBD1 aligns across 9 bases. The CDR3 contains 15 residues. Looked up from germline, CDR1 is SGHVS and CDR2 is FQNEAQ. J gave up 5 bases and V 5 bases, and 7 bases lay outside the gene matches. The CDR3 protein is CASSPSGTGNNEQFF. The CDR3 DNA is TGTGCCAGCAGCCCCTCCGGGACAGGGAACAATGAGCAGTTCTTC.

The chain carries TRBV19 and TRBJ1-1; D is perhaps TRBD1 (5 bases). In germline, CDR1 is LNHDA, CDR2 SQIVND (reference sequence). V was pared by 1 base and J by 4 bases, with 10 bases between. The CDR3 has 14 residues. The CDR3 sequence: CASSIGGGGTEAFF. The CDR3 nucleotides read TGTGCCAGTAGTATAGGCGGGGGGGGCACTGAAGCTTTCTTT.

The gene calls are TRBV11-2 and TRBJ2-3; D is undetermined. Trimming stripped 1 base from V and 0 bases from J, with 2 bases between. The length of the CDR3 is 13 residues. CDR1 is SGHAT, CDR2 FQNNGV, per germline. CDR3 amino acids: CASSLASTDTQYF. The CDR3, as DNA: TGTGCCAGCAGCTTAGCTAGCACAGATACGCAGTATTTT.

The V call is TRBV30, the J call TRBJ2-3; 9 bases map to TRBD1. Germline V lookup: CDR1 GTSNPN, CDR2 SVGIG (reference sequence). CDR3 length: 16 residues. V trimming: 2 bases; J trimming: 3 bases; junction bases outside the gene matches: 9. This CDR3 is CAWSFLGQGLTDTQYF. The DNA of the CDR3 is TGTGCCTGGAGTTTCCTCGGACAGGGGCTAACAGATACGCAGTATTTT.